This T cell receptor (beta chain) comes out of a study of blood T cell repertoires in COVID-19. Study summary: COVID-19 samples from acute and convalescent phases originated in the United States, Italy and Spain.

In the study's own analysis: Nucleated cell number was recorded as an estimate derived from reference gene primer amplification. Clones were read by immunoSEQ multiplex PCR, and TCRdb kept only the in-frame ones, dropping some. V, J and clone size are those of that table, while D and trimming were read from the DNA. The repertoire consists of under 300,000 clones, with about nine tenths occurring once and the leading ten covering 3.7%. V lost 7 bases and J lost 4; bases outside the gene matches: 15. Germline-derived CDR1 and CDR2 are SNHLY and FYNNEI. The CDR3 contains 17 residues. The chain employs TRBV2 and TRBJ2-3; TRBD2 matches at 9 bases. Material: peripheral blood. The sequence was obtained from a woman aged 40-49 years with acute or convalescent COVID-19. The DNA for the CDR3 is TGTGCCAGCAACAGATTAGTGGGTAGCGGGGGATCAGATACGCAGTATTTT. Residues: CASNRLVGSGGSDTQYF. The complete variable domain, with remaining parts taken from reference TRBV2 and TRBJ2-3, reads EPEVTQTPSHQVTQMGQEVILRCVPISNHLYFYWYRQILGQKVEFLVSFYNNEISEKSEIFDDQFSVERPDGSNFTLKIRSTKLEDSAMYFCASNRLVGSGGSDTQYFGPGTRLTVL.